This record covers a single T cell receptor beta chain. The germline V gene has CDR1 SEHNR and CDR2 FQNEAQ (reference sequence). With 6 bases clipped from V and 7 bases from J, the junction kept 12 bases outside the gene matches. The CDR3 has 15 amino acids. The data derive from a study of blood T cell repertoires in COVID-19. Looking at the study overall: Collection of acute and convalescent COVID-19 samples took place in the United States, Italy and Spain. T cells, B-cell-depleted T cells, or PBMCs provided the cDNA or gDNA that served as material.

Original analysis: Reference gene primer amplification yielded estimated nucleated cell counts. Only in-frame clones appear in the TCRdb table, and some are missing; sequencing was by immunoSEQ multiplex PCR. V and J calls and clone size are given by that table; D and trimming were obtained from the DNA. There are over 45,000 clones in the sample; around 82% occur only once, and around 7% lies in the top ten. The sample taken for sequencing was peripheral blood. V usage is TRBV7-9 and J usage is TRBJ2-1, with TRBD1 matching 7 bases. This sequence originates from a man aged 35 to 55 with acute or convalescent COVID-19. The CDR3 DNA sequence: TGTGCCAGCAGGGTGGGACAGCAGCAAGTGAATGAGCAGTTCTTC. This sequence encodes CASRVGQQQVNEQFF.